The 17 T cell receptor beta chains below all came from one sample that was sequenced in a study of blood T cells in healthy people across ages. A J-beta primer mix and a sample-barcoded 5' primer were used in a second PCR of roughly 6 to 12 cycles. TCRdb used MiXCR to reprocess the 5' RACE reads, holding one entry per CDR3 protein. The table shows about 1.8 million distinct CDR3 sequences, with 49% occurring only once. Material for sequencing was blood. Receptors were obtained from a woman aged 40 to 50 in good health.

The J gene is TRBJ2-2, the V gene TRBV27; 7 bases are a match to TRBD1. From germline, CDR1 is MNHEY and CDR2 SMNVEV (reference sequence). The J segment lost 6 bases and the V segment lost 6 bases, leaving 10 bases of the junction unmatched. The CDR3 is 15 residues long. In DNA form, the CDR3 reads TGTGCCAGCAGCACGGACAGGTCGGGGTCCGGGGAGCTGTTTTTT. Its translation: CASSTDRSGSGELFF.

Here the CDR3 reads CASSPPRQILAGGLGIQYF. The CDR3 DNA reads TGTGCCAGCAGCCCTCCACGGCAGATACTAGCGGGGGGCCTTGGCATTCAGTACTTC. V usage is TRBV11-2 and J usage is TRBJ2-4; 12 positions match TRBD2. V shed 5 bases and J 9 bases; nucleotides not matched to a gene: 20. This CDR3 contains 19 residues. Germline V gene sequence: CDR1 SGHAT, CDR2 FQNNGV.

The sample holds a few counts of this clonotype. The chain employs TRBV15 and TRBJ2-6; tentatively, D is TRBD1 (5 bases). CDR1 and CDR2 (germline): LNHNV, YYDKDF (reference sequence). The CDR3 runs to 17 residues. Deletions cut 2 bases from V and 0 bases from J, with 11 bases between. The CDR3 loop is CATSRKTGASGANVLTF. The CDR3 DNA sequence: TGTGCCACCAGCAGAAAAACAGGCGCCTCTGGGGCCAACGTCCTGACTTTC. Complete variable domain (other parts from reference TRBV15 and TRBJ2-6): DAMVIQNPRYQVTQFGKPVTLSCSQTLNHNVMYWYQQKSSQAPKLLFHYYDKDFNNEADTPDNFQSRRPNTSFCFLDIRSPGLGDTAMYLCATSRKTGASGANVLTFGAGSRLTVL.

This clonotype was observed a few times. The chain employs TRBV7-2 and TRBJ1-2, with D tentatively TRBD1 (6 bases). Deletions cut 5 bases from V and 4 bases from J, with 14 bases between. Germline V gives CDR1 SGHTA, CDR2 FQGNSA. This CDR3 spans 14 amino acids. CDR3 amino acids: CASSRNRVGYGYTF. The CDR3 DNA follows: TGTGCCAGCAGCCGAAACAGGGTGGGCTATGGCTACACCTTC. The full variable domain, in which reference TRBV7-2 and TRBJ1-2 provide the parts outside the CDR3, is GAGVSQSPSNKVTEKGKDVELRCDPISGHTALYWYRQSLGQGLEFLIYFQGNSAPDKSGLPSDRFSAERTGGSVSTLTIQRTQQEDSAVYLCASSRNRVGYGYTFGSGTRLTVV.

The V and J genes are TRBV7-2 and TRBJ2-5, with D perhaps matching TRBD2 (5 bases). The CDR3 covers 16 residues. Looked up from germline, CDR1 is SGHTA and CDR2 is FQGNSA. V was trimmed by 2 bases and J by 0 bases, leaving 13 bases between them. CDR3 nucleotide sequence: TGTGCCAGCAGCTTACATTTGAGGGCAAACCAAGAGACCCAGTACTTC. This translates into CASSLHLRANQETQYF.

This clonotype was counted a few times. CDR3 coding DNA: TGTGCCAGCACGGACAGGGGATTCTACGAGCAGTACTTC. As protein: CASTDRGFYEQYF. This rearrangement joins TRBV6-1 to TRBJ2-4; 9 bases map to TRBD1. The J call could be wrong; TRBJ2-7 is a better fit for the DNA end. Germline V gene data show CDR1 as MNHNS and CDR2 as SASEGT. The CDR3 extends over 13 amino acids.

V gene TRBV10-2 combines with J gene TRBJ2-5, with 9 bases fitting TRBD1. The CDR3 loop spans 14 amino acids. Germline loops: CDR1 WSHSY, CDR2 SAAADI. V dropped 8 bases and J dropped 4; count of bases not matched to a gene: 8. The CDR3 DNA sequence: TGCGCCAGCCGAGACAGGGGGAGTCGAGAGACCCAGTACTTC. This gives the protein CASRDRGSRETQYF.

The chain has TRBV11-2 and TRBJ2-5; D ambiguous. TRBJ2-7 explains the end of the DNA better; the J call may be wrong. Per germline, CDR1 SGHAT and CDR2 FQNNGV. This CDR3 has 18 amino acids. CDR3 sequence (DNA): TGTGCCAGCAGCTTAGATCTTGCAGGCCGACCTTTAAACTACGAGCAGTACTTC. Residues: CASSLDLAGRPLNYEQYF.

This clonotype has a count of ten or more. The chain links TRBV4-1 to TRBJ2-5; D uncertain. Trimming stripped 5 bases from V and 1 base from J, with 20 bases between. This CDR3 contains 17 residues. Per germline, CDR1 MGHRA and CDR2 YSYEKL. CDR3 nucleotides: TGCGCCAGCAGCTTTCTCGGAGTCCACTCCGCCCAAGAGACCCAGTACTTC. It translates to CASSFLGVHSAQETQYF.

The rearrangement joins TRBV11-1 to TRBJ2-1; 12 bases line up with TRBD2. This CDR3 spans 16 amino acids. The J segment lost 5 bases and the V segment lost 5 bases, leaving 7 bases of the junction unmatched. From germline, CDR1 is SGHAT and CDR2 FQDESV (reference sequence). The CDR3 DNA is TGTGCCAGCAGCCCCTCTAGCGGGGGGGAGAACAATGAGCAGTTCTTC. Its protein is CASSPSSGGENNEQFF.

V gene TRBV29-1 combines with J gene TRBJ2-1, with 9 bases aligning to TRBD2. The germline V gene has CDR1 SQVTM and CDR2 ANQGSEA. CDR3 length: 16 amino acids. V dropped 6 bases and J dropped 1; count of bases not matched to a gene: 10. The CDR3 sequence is CSVDLLAGASYNEQFF. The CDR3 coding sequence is TGCAGCGTGGACCTTTTAGCGGGGGCTTCCTACAATGAGCAGTTCTTC.

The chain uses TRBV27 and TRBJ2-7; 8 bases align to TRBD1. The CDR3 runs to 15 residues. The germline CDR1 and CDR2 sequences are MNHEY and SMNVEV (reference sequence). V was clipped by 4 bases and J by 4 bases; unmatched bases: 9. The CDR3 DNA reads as TGTGCCAGCAGTTCCCCGGTCAGGGGGCTTTACGAGCAGTACTTC. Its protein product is CASSSPVRGLYEQYF.

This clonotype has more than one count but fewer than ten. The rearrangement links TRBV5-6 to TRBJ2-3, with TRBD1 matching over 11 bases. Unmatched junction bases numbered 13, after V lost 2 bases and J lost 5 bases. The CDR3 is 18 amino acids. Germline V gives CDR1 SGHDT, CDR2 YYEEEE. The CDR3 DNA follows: TGTGCCAGCAGCTTACGGACAGGGGGCTCACGACCGCGAGATACGCAGTATTTT. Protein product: CASSLRTGGSRPRDTQYF.

The CDR3 here is CASAPGTGSYEQYF. DNA of the CDR3: TGTGCCAGCGCCCCCGGGACAGGCTCCTACGAGCAGTACTTC. The rearrangement joins TRBV6-5 to TRBJ2-7; 8 nucleotides agree with TRBD1. The CDR3 contains 14 residues. The ends lost 8 bases at V and 0 bases at J; junction bases unmatched: 6. The germline CDR1 and CDR2 sequences are MNHEY and SVGAGI.

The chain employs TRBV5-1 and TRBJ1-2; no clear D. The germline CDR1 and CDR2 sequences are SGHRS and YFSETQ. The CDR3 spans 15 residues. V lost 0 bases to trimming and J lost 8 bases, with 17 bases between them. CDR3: CASSLEIGFQWGYTF. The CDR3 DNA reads TGCGCCAGCAGCTTGGAAATTGGGTTCCAATGGGGCTACACCTTC.

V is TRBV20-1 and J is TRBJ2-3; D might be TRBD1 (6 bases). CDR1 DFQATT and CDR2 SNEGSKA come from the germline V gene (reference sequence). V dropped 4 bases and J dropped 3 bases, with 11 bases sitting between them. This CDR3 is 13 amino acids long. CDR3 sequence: CSANKDRTDTQYF. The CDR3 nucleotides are TGCAGTGCTAATAAGGACAGAACAGATACGCAGTATTTT.

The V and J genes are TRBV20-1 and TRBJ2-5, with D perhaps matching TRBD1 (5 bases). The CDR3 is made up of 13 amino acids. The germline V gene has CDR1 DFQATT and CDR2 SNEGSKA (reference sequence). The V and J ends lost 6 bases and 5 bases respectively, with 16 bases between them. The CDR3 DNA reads TGCAGTGCCTCCCTGGGGCGATCGGAGACCCAGTACTTC. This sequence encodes CSASLGRSETQYF.